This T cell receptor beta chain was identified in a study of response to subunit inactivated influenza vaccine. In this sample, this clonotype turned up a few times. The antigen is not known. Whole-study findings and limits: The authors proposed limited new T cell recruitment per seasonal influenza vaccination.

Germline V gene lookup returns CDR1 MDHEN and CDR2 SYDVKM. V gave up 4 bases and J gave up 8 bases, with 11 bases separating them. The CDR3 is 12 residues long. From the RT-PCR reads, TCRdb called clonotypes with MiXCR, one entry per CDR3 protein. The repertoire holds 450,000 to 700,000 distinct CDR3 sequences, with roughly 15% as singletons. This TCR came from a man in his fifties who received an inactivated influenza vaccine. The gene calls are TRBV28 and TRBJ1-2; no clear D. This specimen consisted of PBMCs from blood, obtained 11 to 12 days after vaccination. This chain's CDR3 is CASSSPVAGYTF. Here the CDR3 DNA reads TGTGCCAGCAGTTCCCCCGTAGCGGGCTACACCTTC.